This T cell receptor beta chain is drawn from a study of glioma-infiltrating T cells. Study observations and caveats: Above-expected tissue-blood divergence occurred in all gliomas, most in low-grade ones.

The CDR3 has 12 residues. CDR1 MNHEY and CDR2 SMNVEV come from the germline V gene (reference sequence). This clonotype was recorded only once. Its antigen is unknown. A junction boundary mismatches the germline segment, possibly from a read error. Amplification of TCR alpha and beta CDR3 regions from RNA used iRepertoire nested multiplex PCR. For one-step reverse transcription and amplification, about 90-450 ng of tissue mRNA or PBMC total RNA was used. TCRdb reprocessed the multiplex PCR reads with MiXCR, giving one entry per CDR3 protein. The repertoire consists of about 93,000 distinct CDR3 sequences, with 35% to 45% occurring once and the leading ten covering more than 30%.

The sequenced material came from glioma tissue, nonneoplastic brain tissue, or PBMCs (not recorded which). This chain uses TRBV27 with TRBJ2-2; D is possibly TRBD2 (5 bases). This sequence was found in a human donor with low-grade glioma or glioblastoma, undergoing nonglioma brain surgery, or in good health (not recorded which). The CDR3 DNA reads as TGTGCCAGCAGTTGGGAAGCCGGGGAGCTGGTTTTT. As protein: CASSWEAGELVF.